Included here is one TCR beta chain sequence, with context. Its antigen remains unidentified. The data originate from a study of monozygotic twins with inflammatory bowel disease. Points from the study as a whole: No detectable difference in repertoire similarity separated concordant from discordant twins, possibly as a result of limited power.

A 6-nucleotide sample barcode was carried by the UMIs, which template switching added. Each CDR3 protein gets one entry in TCRdb, which reprocessed the 5' RACE reads and gives no DNA. This sample's clone table lists around 450,000 distinct CDR3 sequences. Collection of a roughly 2.4 ml blood sample took place per donor. The germline gives CDR1 SGHTA, CDR2 FQGNSA. This CDR3 spans 13 amino acids. The chain links TRBV7-2 to TRBJ2-5; as DNA is missing, the TRBD1 call by TCRdb cannot be tested. The sequencing input was blood. This clonotype originated in a human donor with ulcerative colitis or Crohn's disease, or a healthy co-twin of an affected twin (not recorded which). This chain's CDR3 is CASSWGVQETQYF.